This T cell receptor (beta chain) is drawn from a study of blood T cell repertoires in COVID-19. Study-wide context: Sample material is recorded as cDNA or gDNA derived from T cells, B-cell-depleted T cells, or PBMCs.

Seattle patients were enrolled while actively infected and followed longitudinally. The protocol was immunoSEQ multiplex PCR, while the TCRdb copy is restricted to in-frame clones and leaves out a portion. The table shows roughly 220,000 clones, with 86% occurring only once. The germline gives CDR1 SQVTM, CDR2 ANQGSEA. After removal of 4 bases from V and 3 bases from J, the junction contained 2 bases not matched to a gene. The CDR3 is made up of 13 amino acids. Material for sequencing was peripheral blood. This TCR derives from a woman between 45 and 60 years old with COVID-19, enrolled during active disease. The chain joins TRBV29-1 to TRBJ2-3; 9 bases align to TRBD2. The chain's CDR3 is CSVVGLATDTQYF. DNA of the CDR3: TGCAGCGTTGTAGGACTAGCGACAGATACGCAGTATTTT.